This T cell receptor beta chain was recorded in a study of patients and donors after allogeneic stem cell transplantation. One entry per CDR3 protein, called by TCRdb with MiXCR from the RT-PCR reads. This sample has about 410,000 distinct CDR3 sequences, with roughly 16% found just once. The V end was cut by 1 base, the J end by 4 bases, with 5 bases between. From germline, CDR1 is MNHEY and CDR2 SVGEGT. The CDR3 contains 12 residues. This clonotype was counted a few times. The source is a human donor who was either an allogeneic HSCT recipient or a stem cell or donor lymphocyte infusion donor (not recorded which). It is not recorded whose cells these are; they may come from a transplant donor. The source material was blood, either unsorted or a sorted T cell fraction (not recorded which). The V and J genes are TRBV6-2 or TRBV6-3 and TRBJ2-7, with D unclear. The CDR3 coding sequence is TGTGCCAGCAGTTACTACGGTTACGAGCAGTACTTC. This gives the protein CASSYYGYEQYF.